Shown below are 11 T cell receptor beta chains from a single sample sequenced in a study of cytomegalovirus exposure and HLA in healthy donors. With 60 Vbeta and 13 Jbeta primers, the PCR was carried out. TCRdb's copy holds only in-frame clones and misses some; the assay was immunoSEQ multiplex PCR. The data hold under 95,000 clones, with 60% to 80% observed a single time. The sample was PBMCs. Source of these receptors: a boy aged 10-17 years in good health and CMV-seronegative.

This clone was detected only once. This chain joins TRBV27 and TRBJ1-2; TRBD1 matches at 9 bases. V was clipped by 6 bases and J by 5 bases; unmatched bases: 7. Germline loops: CDR1 MNHEY, CDR2 SMNVEV (reference sequence). CDR3 size: 14 residues. Here the CDR3 DNA reads TGTGCCAGCAGAGGGACAGGGAGTCGGTATGGCTACACCTTC. Its translation: CASRGTGSRYGYTF.

The gene calls are TRBV5-4 and TRBJ2-7; 8 positions match TRBD2. CDR3 length: 15 amino acids. V shed 0 bases, J shed 0 bases, and the junction held 2 bases outside the gene matches. CDR1 SGHNT and CDR2 YYREEE come from the germline V gene (reference sequence). This CDR3 is CASSLVLADSYEQYF. The CDR3 bases are TGTGCCAGCAGCTTGGTACTAGCGGACTCCTACGAGCAGTACTTC.

The gene calls are TRBV29-1 and TRBJ1-4; D perhaps matches TRBD1 (5 bases). Germline V CDR1 and CDR2: SQVTM, ANQGSEA. CDR3 length: 13 amino acids. V lost 6 bases and J 7 bases, leaving 15 bases between the germline ends. The CDR3 protein is CSVSGRIGEKLFF. The CDR3 nucleotides are TGCAGCGTCTCAGGGAGGATCGGTGAAAAACTGTTTTTT.

V is TRBV27 and J is TRBJ2-7, with 8 bases lining up with TRBD1. Germline V CDR1 and CDR2: MNHEY, SMNVEV (reference sequence). The V and J ends lost 7 bases and 6 bases, in that order; junction bases with no gene match: 8. The CDR3 sequence is 13 residues long. The CDR3 loop reads CASKKTGESEQYF. DNA of the CDR3: TGTGCCAGCAAAAAGACAGGGGAATCCGAGCAGTACTTC.

V gene TRBV2 combines with J gene TRBJ2-1; 16 positions agree with TRBD2. With 4 bases clipped from V and 6 bases from J, the junction kept 12 bases outside the gene matches. The CDR3 has 19 residues. Per the germline V gene, CDR1 is SNHLY and CDR2 is FYNNEI. In DNA, the CDR3 is TGTGCCAGCAGTGTCGGGACTAGCGGGGGGGCTTATAAGTTCAATGAGCAGTTCTTC. Protein product: CASSVGTSGGAYKFNEQFF.

This clone was detected a few times. The chain recombines TRBV7-2 with TRBJ1-1; D is perhaps TRBD1 (5 bases). V lost 3 bases, J lost 1 base, and 6 bases lay in between. CDR3 length: 13 amino acids. Germline V gene lookup returns CDR1 SGHTA and CDR2 FQGNSA. CDR3 sequence reads: CASSFRANTEAFF. In nucleotides, the CDR3 is TGTGCCAGCAGCTTCAGGGCGAACACTGAAGCTTTCTTT.

This clone has just one count. The chain links TRBV14 to TRBJ1-6; a possible D gene is TRBD1 (6 bases). Trimming pared 0 bases from V and 0 bases from J, leaving 9 bases between. CDR3 length: 17 residues. CDR1 is SGHDN, CDR2 FVKESK, per germline. The CDR3 is CASSQDTGSSYNSPLHF. The CDR3 DNA reads TGTGCCAGCAGCCAAGACACAGGGAGCTCCTATAATTCACCCCTCCACTTT.

The rearrangement uses TRBV7-2 and TRBJ1-6; the D gene is possibly TRBD1 (5 bases). The CDR3 is made up of 15 amino acids. V shed 8 bases and J shed 0 bases, with 11 bases lying between them. Germline CDR1 and CDR2: SGHTA and FQGNSA. The DNA of the CDR3 is TGTGCCAGCGTTGGGGGGAGCTCCTATAATTCACCCCTCCACTTT. The encoded protein is CASVGGSSYNSPLHF.

Written as DNA, the CDR3 is TGCGCCAGCAGCCAAGATGAGCAGGCCTTCTCTGGGGCCAACGTCCTGACTTTC. Translated, it gives CASSQDEQAFSGANVLTF. The V call is TRBV4-3, the J call TRBJ2-6; D gene ambiguous. Germline assignment: CDR1 LGHNA and CDR2 YSLEER. The CDR3 length is 18 residues. V lost 0 bases and J lost 0, with 12 bases in between.

The gene calls are TRBV29-1 and TRBJ2-5; D is unclear. Per the germline V gene, CDR1 is SQVTM and CDR2 is ANQGSEA. Between the trimmed V and J ends, which lost 5 bases and 1 base, there was a span of 11 bases. This CDR3 has 13 amino acids. As DNA, the CDR3 is TGCAGCGTTTGGGCAGTCCTCCAAGAGACCCAGTACTTC. Translated: CSVWAVLQETQYF.

The sample holds a few counts of this clone. The chain employs TRBV28 and TRBJ1-1; a weak D match, TRBD1 (6 bases). Trimming left V 2 bases short and J 6 bases short, with 7 bases between. Germline V gives CDR1 MDHEN, CDR2 SYDVKM. The CDR3 sequence is 12 residues long. The CDR3 DNA reads TGTGCCAGCAGTTTAAAGGGGGCTGAAGCTTTCTTT. Translating gives CASSLKGAEAFF.